A single sample is the source of the 32 T cell receptor beta chains below, sequenced in a study of PD-1 blockade in classical Hodgkin lymphoma. Each of the patients experienced relapse following autologous stem cell transplantation, and their brentuximab vedotin exposure differed. TCRdb's copy holds only in-frame clones and misses some; the assay was immunoSEQ multiplex PCR. In the table there are under 20,000 clones, 86% of which are singletons. Source: peripheral blood mononuclear cells (PBMCs), taken before the second cycle of nivolumab. These receptors were collected from a human donor with classical Hodgkin lymphoma.

V is TRBV28 and J is TRBJ1-6; D might be TRBD1 (6 bases). V lost 5 bases and J 8 bases, leaving 16 bases between the germline ends. The CDR3 covers 15 residues. CDR1 is MDHEN, CDR2 SYDVKM, per germline. The CDR3 loop reads CASSETGIIYSPLHF. The CDR3 nucleotides are TGTGCCAGCAGTGAAACAGGGATAATTTATTCACCCCTCCACTTT.

This clone was counted a single time. The chain couples TRBV9 to TRBJ2-2; 7 positions match TRBD1. This CDR3 comprises 14 residues. CDR1 is SGDLS and CDR2 is YYNGEE in the germline V gene. The ends lost 4 bases at V and 4 bases at J; junction bases unmatched: 4. CDR3 nucleotide sequence: TGTGCCAGCAGCCCTAGACAGGGCACCGGGGAGCTGTTTTTT. It is translated as CASSPRQGTGELFF. The complete variable domain, with remaining parts taken from reference TRBV9 and TRBJ2-2, reads DSGVTQTPKHLITATGQRVTLRCSPRSGDLSVYWYQQSLDQGLQFLIQYYNGEERAKGNILERFSAQQFPDLHSELNLSSLELGDSALYFCASSPRQGTGELFFGEGSRLTVL.

This clone is a singleton in its sample. This chain links TRBV27 with TRBJ2-4; D tentatively fits TRBD1 or TRBD2 (6 bases each). CDR1 is MNHEY, CDR2 SMNVEV, per germline (reference sequence). The CDR3 covers 14 residues. V lost 6 bases and J lost 5, with 14 bases in between. CDR3 coding DNA: TGTGCCAGCAGGGAGGGGGTTGCGGAAAACATTCAGTACTTC. This encodes CASREGVAENIQYF.

V is TRBV27 and J is TRBJ2-2; the match to TRBD2 covers 11 bases. The germline CDR1 and CDR2 sequences are MNHEY and SMNVEV (reference sequence). J lost 8 bases, V lost 6 bases, and 14 bases had no gene match. This CDR3 is 17 amino acids long. CDR3 DNA sequence: TGTGCCAGCAGCTCCTTTGGTAGCGGGGGGGCCTTAGGGGAGCTGTTTTTT. This translates into CASSSFGSGGALGELFF.

Notes on this clone: Other nucleotide sequences from this sample produce the same CDR3. This chain uses TRBV5-1 with TRBJ2-1; D may be TRBD1 (5 bases). CDR1 SGHRS and CDR2 YFSETQ come from the germline V gene. This CDR3 contains 13 residues. V lost 0 bases and J lost 7, with 8 bases in between. CDR3 bases: TGCGCCAGCAGCTTGGCGCAGGGAAATGAGCAGTTCTTC. It encodes CASSLAQGNEQFF.

This clone appeared once. The chain combines TRBV27 with TRBJ2-7, with TRBD2 matching over 8 bases. CDR1 MNHEY and CDR2 SMNVEV come from the germline V gene (reference sequence). The CDR3 consists of 13 residues. Unmatched junction bases numbered 3, after V lost 7 bases and J lost 1 base. In nucleotides, the CDR3 is TGTGCCAGCACGGCGGGGGGATCCTACGAGCAGTACTTC. Residues: CASTAGGSYEQYF.

This chain links TRBV7-6 with TRBJ2-1, with 8 nucleotides matching TRBD1. The CDR3 runs 19 residues. CDR1 is SGHVS, CDR2 FNYEAQ, per germline. The ends lost 10 bases at V and 1 base at J; junction bases unmatched: 21. CDR3 region: CAIKIEGQERESSYNEQFF. Here the CDR3 DNA reads TGTGCCATCAAGATAGAGGGACAGGAGAGAGAGTCTTCCTACAATGAGCAGTTCTTC.

The V and J genes are TRBV5-1 and TRBJ2-1, with D unclear. The CDR3 covers 13 residues. Trimming left V 6 bases short and J 7 bases short, with 14 bases between. Looked up from germline, CDR1 is SGHRS and CDR2 is YFSETQ. CDR3 sequence reads: CASTLQWGNEQFF. CDR3 bases: TGCGCCAGCACCCTACAGTGGGGAAATGAGCAGTTCTTC.

This clone was counted once. The V call is TRBV27, the J call TRBJ2-5, with unresolved D. V was trimmed by 5 bases and J by 5 bases, leaving 9 bases between them. Germline V gives CDR1 MNHEY, CDR2 SMNVEV (reference sequence). This CDR3 contains 12 residues. The CDR3 region is CASSSPGETQYF. The CDR3, as DNA: TGTGCCAGCAGTAGCCCCGGGGAGACCCAGTACTTC.

The chain uses TRBV5-1 and TRBJ2-1, with a tentative D call TRBD2 (6 bases). This CDR3 contains 14 residues. Per germline, CDR1 SGHRS and CDR2 YFSETQ. The V gene lost 5 bases and the J gene lost 10 bases, with 19 bases spanning the gap. Written as DNA, the CDR3 is TGCGCCAGCAGTTCAGGGACTTTCGCACACGAGCAGTTCTTC. Protein product: CASSSGTFAHEQFF. Full variable domain (remainder filled in from reference TRBV5-1 and TRBJ2-1): KAGVTQTPRYLIKTRGQQVTLSCSPISGHRSVSWYQQTPGQGLQFLFEYFSETQRNKGNFPGRFSGRQFSNSRSEMNVSTLELGDSALYLCASSSGTFAHEQFFGPGTRLTVL.

About this clone: An end of the junction differs from the germline gene, which may be a read error. The J gene is TRBJ2-5, the V gene TRBV6-6; the match to TRBD1 covers 8 bases. Germline assignment: CDR1 MNHNY and CDR2 SVGAGI (reference sequence). The CDR3 sequence is 16 residues long. In DNA, the CDR3 is TGTGCCAGCAGTCACTCCGCCGGGACAGGCCAAGAGACCCAGTACTTC. Protein product: CASSHSAGTGQETQYF.

With regard to this clone: No DNA is shown, since the ends of the CDR3 on it are uncertain; the CDR3 is the one TCRdb lists. The chain joins TRBV2 to TRBJ1-1. Germline V gene data show CDR1 as SNHLY and CDR2 as FYNNEI. With termini counted, the CDR3 has 13 amino acids. The CDR3 loop reads CASSFLENTEAFF.

Only one count was recorded for this clone. V and J are TRBV5-1 and TRBJ2-3; 7 nucleotides match TRBD2. Per the germline V gene, CDR1 is SGHRS and CDR2 is YFSETQ. Losses at the gene ends were 0 bases for V and 6 bases for J; bases not matched to a gene: 4. The CDR3 consists of 14 residues. CDR3: CASSLEHSGDTQYF. Here the CDR3 DNA reads TGCGCCAGCAGCTTGGAACATAGCGGGGATACGCAGTATTTT. Full variable domain (rest looked up from reference TRBV5-1 and TRBJ2-3): KAGVTQTPRYLIKTRGQQVTLSCSPISGHRSVSWYQQTPGQGLQFLFEYFSETQRNKGNFPGRFSGRQFSNSRSEMNVSTLELGDSALYLCASSLEHSGDTQYFGPGTRLTVL.

The CDR3 region is CASSLFLERETQYF. DNA of the CDR3: TGCGCCAGCAGCTTGTTTTTAGAGCGAGAGACCCAGTACTTC. The rearrangement uses TRBV5-1 and TRBJ2-5; D is undetermined. The CDR3 length is 14 residues. V shed 1 base and J shed 4 bases, with 11 bases lying between them. Germline CDR1 is SGHRS and CDR2 is YFSETQ.

V gene TRBV21-1 combines with J gene TRBJ1-1; the DNA was not compared with TRBD1, the D call given in the table. TRBV21-1 is listed as a pseudogene. This CDR3 region has 10 residues. CDR3 DNA sequence: TGTGCCAGGGCCTCCACTGAAGCTTTCTTT. Encoded protein: CARASTEAFF.

V is TRBV9 and J is TRBJ1-1, with TRBD1 as a possible D gene (5 bases). This CDR3 contains 17 residues. Germline CDR1 and CDR2: SGDLS and YYNGEE. The V and J ends lost 3 bases and 1 base respectively, with 19 bases between them. The CDR3 DNA sequence: TGTGCCAGCAGCGCCTTAGGGCGGGGCCAGAAGAACACTGAAGCTTTCTTT. This translates into CASSALGRGQKNTEAFF.

The chain joins TRBV5-1 to TRBJ2-7; D unresolved. CDR3 length: 11 residues. V gave up 0 bases and J gave up 3 bases, with 1 base separating them. Germline loops: CDR1 SGHRS, CDR2 YFSETQ. CDR3 sequence (DNA): TGCGCCAGCAGCTTGGACTACGAGCAGTACTTC. Translated: CASSLDYEQYF. Variable domain in full (rest from reference TRBV5-1 and TRBJ2-7): KAGVTQTPRYLIKTRGQQVTLSCSPISGHRSVSWYQQTPGQGLQFLFEYFSETQRNKGNFPGRFSGRQFSNSRSEMNVSTLELGDSALYLCASSLDYEQYFGPGTRLTVT.

The rearrangement joins TRBV6-5 to TRBJ1-2; no definite D call. This CDR3 has 15 amino acids. Germline values: CDR1 MNHEY, CDR2 SVGAGI. Trimming shortened V by 7 bases and J by 0 bases, and 15 bases separated the two germline ends. The chain's CDR3 is CASTPRIQSNYGYTF. In nucleotides, the CDR3 is TGTGCCAGCACCCCGCGTATCCAATCTAACTATGGCTACACCTTC.

V gene TRBV5-1 combines with J gene TRBJ2-1, with a weak D call TRBD2 (5 bases). The CDR3 contains 15 residues. Per germline, CDR1 SGHRS and CDR2 YFSETQ. V dropped 2 bases and J dropped 0 bases, with 9 bases sitting between them. The CDR3 sequence: CASSLGLPSYNEQFF. The CDR3 nucleotides read TGCGCCAGCAGCTTAGGACTTCCCTCCTACAATGAGCAGTTCTTC.

The chain couples TRBV5-1 to TRBJ1-5; D may be TRBD1 (5 bases). The germline CDR1 and CDR2 sequences are SGHRS and YFSETQ. V was trimmed by 1 base and J by 1 base, leaving 9 bases between them. CDR3 length: 15 amino acids. Here the CDR3 reads CASSLSGGSNQPQHF. CDR3 coding DNA: TGCGCCAGCAGCTTGAGTGGGGGAAGCAATCAGCCCCAGCATTTT.

V usage is TRBV7-9 and J usage is TRBJ1-5; 9 bases fit TRBD1. This CDR3 region has 15 residues. Germline V gene sequence: CDR1 SEHNR, CDR2 FQNEAQ (reference sequence). V lost 5 bases, J lost 3 bases, and 5 bases stayed unmatched. In nucleotides, the CDR3 is TGTGCCAGCAGCATAACAGGGGGCAACAATCAGCCCCAGCATTTT. Translation: CASSITGGNNQPQHF.

The V gene is TRBV5-8, the J gene TRBJ2-5, with 9 bases aligning to TRBD1. The V segment lost 4 bases and the J segment 1 base; nucleotides outside the gene matches: 5. The CDR3 runs to 15 residues. Germline V gene sequence: CDR1 SGHTS, CDR2 YDEGEE. CDR3 loop: CASSKGQGIQETQYF. In DNA, the CDR3 is TGTGCCAGCAGCAAAGGACAGGGGATCCAAGAGACCCAGTACTTC.

The chain employs TRBV7-8 and TRBJ2-7; no clear D. Germline assignment: CDR1 SGHVS and CDR2 FQNEAQ. The CDR3 covers 15 residues. Trimming cost V 1 base and J 0 bases, with 10 bases left between them. The CDR3 DNA reads as TGTGCCAGCAGCTTAGGGGCATGGGGCTCCTACGAGCAGTACTTC. Protein: CASSLGAWGSYEQYF.

This clone was seen a few times. This chain joins TRBV5-1 and TRBJ1-1; perhaps TRBD1 as D (5 bases). Trimming left V 0 bases short and J 4 bases short, with 10 bases between. Germline lookup yields CDR1 SGHRS and CDR2 YFSETQ. The CDR3 runs to 14 residues. The CDR3 loop reads CASSLGQQFTEAFF. Here the CDR3 DNA reads TGCGCCAGCAGCTTGGGACAGCAATTCACTGAAGCTTTCTTT.

The chain couples TRBV7-8 to TRBJ2-2; a weak D match, TRBD1 (5 bases). Germline V CDR1 and CDR2: SGHVS, FQNEAQ. The CDR3 extends over 15 amino acids. Deletions cut 7 bases from V and 4 bases from J, with 16 bases between. CDR3 coding DNA: TGTGCCAGCACCCCCGTCCAAGGGGTCACCGGGGAGCTGTTTTTT. Translation gives CASTPVQGVTGELFF. Drawing the rest from reference TRBV7-8 and TRBJ2-2, the complete variable domain is GAGVSQSPRYKVAKRGQDVALRCDPISGHVSLFWYQQALGQGPEFLTYFQNEAQLDKSGLPSDRFFAERPEGSVSTLKIQRTQQEDSAVYLCASTPVQGVTGELFFGEGSRLTVL.

The chain has TRBV7-2 and TRBJ2-1; D tentatively fits TRBD1 or TRBD2 (6 bases each). The CDR3 covers 15 residues. V was trimmed by 1 base and J by 2 bases, leaving 9 bases between them. Germline values: CDR1 SGHTA, CDR2 FQGNSA. DNA for the CDR3: TGTGCCAGCAGCTTAGACGGGGGCCCCTACAATGAGCAGTTCTTC. This sequence encodes CASSLDGGPYNEQFF.

The rearrangement links TRBV5-4 to TRBJ2-1, with D perhaps matching TRBD2 (7 bases). V lost 2 bases and J 3 bases, leaving 15 bases between the germline ends. The germline V gene encodes CDR1 SGHNT and CDR2 YYREEE (reference sequence). The CDR3 totals 16 residues. The CDR3 here is CASSFGSGGIYNEQFF. For the CDR3, the DNA is TGTGCCAGCAGCTTTGGGTCGGGGGGCATCTACAATGAGCAGTTCTTC.

The chain recombines TRBV7-9 with TRBJ2-3, with D maybe TRBD1 (6 bases). The CDR3 spans 16 residues. Between the trimmed V and J ends, which lost 1 base and 4 bases, there was a span of 15 bases. The germline gives CDR1 SEHNR, CDR2 FQNEAQ (reference sequence). CDR3 bases: TGTGCCAGCAGCTTAGATCAGGGGTTGGGGGCAGATACGCAGTATTTT. It encodes CASSLDQGLGADTQYF. The complete variable domain, with remaining parts taken from reference TRBV7-9 and TRBJ2-3, reads DTGVSQNPRHKITKRGQNVTFRCDPISEHNRLYWYRQTLGQGPEFLTYFQNEAQLEKSRLLSDRFSAERPKGSFSTLEIQRTEQGDSAMYLCASSLDQGLGADTQYFGPGTRLTVL.

The V and J genes are TRBV5-1 and TRBJ2-3; TRBD2 agrees at 7 bases. CDR1 SGHRS and CDR2 YFSETQ come from the germline V gene. The CDR3 has 15 residues. J was trimmed by 0 bases and V by 4 bases; bases with no gene match: 5. The CDR3 DNA reads as TGCGCCAGCAGCCTCAGCGGGATCAGCACAGATACGCAGTATTTT. This translates into CASSLSGISTDTQYF.

The chain is built from TRBV7-9 and TRBJ2-5; D is unresolved. The V gene's germline CDR1 is SEHNR and CDR2 FQNEAQ (reference sequence). The CDR3 totals 12 residues. The V gene lost 3 bases and the J gene lost 1 base, with 3 bases spanning the gap. The CDR3 DNA follows: TGTGCCAGCAGCTTTGGCCAAGAGACCCAGTACTTC. This codes for CASSFGQETQYF. Variable domain in full (rest from reference TRBV7-9 and TRBJ2-5): DTGVSQNPRHKITKRGQNVTFRCDPISEHNRLYWYRQTLGQGPEFLTYFQNEAQLEKSRLLSDRFSAERPKGSFSTLEIQRTEQGDSAMYLCASSFGQETQYFGPGTRLLVL.

In DNA, the CDR3 is TGTGCCAGCACCAAAGACGTGACAGGTGCTTACGAGCAGTACTTC. It codes for CASTKDVTGAYEQYF. The rearrangement joins TRBV7-8 to TRBJ2-5; the D gene is possibly TRBD1 (6 bases). The end of the DNA fits TRBJ2-7 better, so the J call may be wrong. Looked up from germline, CDR1 is SGHVS and CDR2 is FQNEAQ. The CDR3 has 15 amino acids.

The chain joins TRBV7-2 to TRBJ2-1; possible D gene TRBD1, 5 bases. Looked up from germline, CDR1 is SGHTA and CDR2 is FQGNSA. The CDR3 has 13 amino acids. Trimming took off 2 bases at V and 10 bases at J, with 12 bases between the two ends. The CDR3 DNA follows: TGTGCCAGCAGCTTAAGGGGAAGTAGGGAGCAGTTCTTC. Its translation: CASSLRGSREQFF. The full variable domain, completed using reference TRBV7-2 and TRBJ2-1, is GAGVSQSPSNKVTEKGKDVELRCDPISGHTALYWYRQSLGQGLEFLIYFQGNSAPDKSGLPSDRFSAERTGGSVSTLTIQRTQQEDSAVYLCASSLRGSREQFFGPGTRLTVL.